The 31 T cell receptor beta chains below were found in one sample sequenced in a study of PD-L1 blockade in urothelial cancer. Time point defined: peripheral blood 6 weeks after treatment start. Measured with immunoSEQ multiplex PCR; TCRdb has only the in-frame clones, and not every one. The sample has approximately 79,000 clones; under 95% are singletons. The sequenced sample was PBMCs, obtained around atezolizumab (anti-PD-L1) treatment. These receptors all come from an elderly woman with urothelial cancer.

In the case of this clone: This sample includes further DNA sequences coding for the same CDR3. This chain links TRBV7-6 with TRBJ2-1; 7 bases are a match to TRBD2. J lost 3 bases, V lost 0 bases, and 8 bases had no gene match. Germline CDR1 is SGHVS and CDR2 is FNYEAQ. The CDR3 has 17 amino acids. Here the CDR3 DNA reads TGTGCCAGCAGCTTAGCCACTAGCGCTTATCTCTACAATGAGCAGTTCTTC. Residues: CASSLATSAYLYNEQFF.

This chain connects TRBV28 to TRBJ2-3; TRBD1 matches at 9 bases. V shed 5 bases, J shed 6 bases, and the junction held 9 bases outside the gene matches. CDR1 MDHEN and CDR2 SYDVKM come from the germline V gene. CDR3 length: 15 amino acids. CDR3 sequence: CASSPADRGYDTQYF. The CDR3 region has the DNA TGTGCCAGCAGTCCCGCGGACAGGGGATATGATACGCAGTATTTT.

The chain links TRBV28 to TRBJ2-2; unclear D gene. The V end was cut by 6 bases, the J end by 1 base, with 9 bases between. The CDR3 spans 14 residues. Germline CDR1 and CDR2: MDHEN and SYDVKM. The CDR3 DNA reads TGTGCCAGCAGCCTCCCCCGGAACACCGGGGAGCTGTTTTTT. It codes for CASSLPRNTGELFF.

The chain has TRBV7-3 and TRBJ2-1, with D possibly matching TRBD2 (6 bases). Trimming took 3 bases from V and 5 from J, leaving 14 bases between them. CDR3 length equals 15 residues. The germline CDR1 and CDR2 sequences are SGHTA and FQGTGA. The CDR3 DNA sequence: TGTGCCAGCAGCTTTGGGGGGACCCTCCACAATGAGCAGTTCTTC. It codes for CASSFGGTLHNEQFF.

The chain carries TRBV4-1 and TRBJ2-3, with 7 bases lining up with TRBD2. After removal of 0 bases from V and 2 bases from J, the junction contained 8 bases not matched to a gene. This CDR3 comprises 17 residues. CDR1 is MGHRA and CDR2 is YSYEKL in the germline V gene. The chain's CDR3 is CASSQDLSAGATDTQYF. The DNA for the CDR3 is TGCGCCAGCAGCCAAGATCTCTCGGCGGGAGCCACAGATACGCAGTATTTT.

This chain links TRBV4-2 with TRBJ2-1, with D perhaps TRBD2 (5 bases). The CDR3 is 13 amino acids. Germline V gene lookup returns CDR1 LGHNA and CDR2 YNFKEQ. The germline V and J ends were trimmed by 4 bases and 3 bases, with 7 bases remaining between them. The DNA for the CDR3 is TGTGCCAGCAGCCGGGGAGACTACAATGAGCAGTTCTTC. It encodes CASSRGDYNEQFF.

The chain uses TRBV27 and TRBJ2-1; 8 bases align to TRBD2. The CDR3 totals 16 residues. V dropped 4 bases and J dropped 4; count of bases not matched to a gene: 9. The V gene's germline CDR1 is MNHEY and CDR2 SMNVEV (reference sequence). The CDR3 nucleotides read TGTGCCAGCAGTTCCCCCAGCGGGAGTAGATACAATGAGCAGTTCTTC. Translation: CASSSPSGSRYNEQFF.

The chain combines TRBV5-6 with TRBJ2-7; TRBD1 might be the D (5 bases). The V end was cut by 10 bases, the J end by 0 bases, with 23 bases between. The CDR3 length is 16 residues. Germline lookup yields CDR1 SGHDT and CDR2 YYEEEE. The CDR3 region has the DNA TGTGCCGGACCAGATAGGGGCGAAATCGTCTCCTACGAGCAGTACTTC. It encodes CAGPDRGEIVSYEQYF.

The chain couples TRBV25-1 to TRBJ1-4, with a possible D match to TRBD1 (5 bases). Trimming shortened V by 6 bases and J by 9 bases, and 23 bases separated the two germline ends. Per the germline V gene, CDR1 is MGHDK and CDR2 is SYGVNS. The CDR3 contains 16 residues. The DNA for the CDR3 is TGTGCCAGCAGCTCCCCCTCCGGGACTGATCTACAAAAACTGTTTTTT. Its protein product is CASSSPSGTDLQKLFF.

This chain joins TRBV4-2 and TRBJ1-4, with 8 bases aligning to TRBD1. V lost 0 bases, J lost 6 bases, and 6 bases stayed unmatched. The CDR3 has 16 residues. Germline V gene sequence: CDR1 LGHNA, CDR2 YNFKEQ. The CDR3 region has the DNA TGTGCCAGCAGCCAAGATCCGTACAGGGGGGATGAAAAACTGTTTTTT. Translating it yields CASSQDPYRGDEKLFF.

The rearrangement uses TRBV7-3 and TRBJ2-1; D unclear. The V end was cut by 5 bases, the J end by 6 bases, with 14 bases between. This CDR3 region has 14 residues. Germline CDR1 reads SGHTA; CDR2 reads FQGTGA. As DNA, the CDR3 is TGTGCCAGCAGCCCCTCCGGGTCCCGCAATGAGCAGTTCTTC. It translates to CASSPSGSRNEQFF.

This chain links TRBV5-1 with TRBJ2-1; 9 bases map to TRBD2. This CDR3 region has 17 residues. CDR1 is SGHRS, CDR2 YFSETQ, per germline. V lost 0 bases to trimming and J lost 6 bases; unmatched junction nucleotides: 10. CDR3 sequence reads: CASSLAAKLAGVNEQFF. CDR3 nucleotide sequence: TGCGCCAGCAGCTTGGCTGCTAAATTAGCGGGAGTCAATGAGCAGTTCTTC.

The genes are TRBV6-5 and TRBJ1-1; 9 bases align to TRBD1. The junction had 10 bases not matched to a gene; V was cut back by 6 bases and J by 11 bases. The CDR3 extends over 13 amino acids. From germline, CDR1 is MNHEY and CDR2 SVGAGI. In DNA form, the CDR3 reads TGTGCCAGCAGACCACCTGGACAGGGGTCCGCTTTCTTT. It encodes CASRPPGQGSAFF.

The chain has TRBV4-1 and TRBJ2-2; D might be TRBD2 (5 bases). Germline V gene data show CDR1 as MGHRA and CDR2 as YSYEKL. The CDR3 covers 16 residues. V was clipped by 1 base and J by 1 base, with 10 bases between them. CDR3 loop: CASSQVGRENTGELFF. As DNA, the CDR3 is TGCGCCAGCAGCCAAGTGGGTCGGGAGAACACCGGGGAGCTGTTTTTT.

The chain recombines TRBV5-6 with TRBJ2-7, with a possible D match to TRBD2 (7 bases). The CDR3 loop spans 14 amino acids. V was pared by 1 base and J by 6 bases, with 14 bases between. The germline V gene has CDR1 SGHDT and CDR2 YYEEEE. In DNA form, the CDR3 reads TGTGCCAGCAGCTTGAAGGGGGGGGCAGCCGAGCAGTACTTC. Amino acids: CASSLKGGAAEQYF.

Only a few counts were recorded for this clone. The chain is built from TRBV28 and TRBJ2-5; 16 bases fit TRBD2. The CDR3 sequence is 19 residues long. The V and J ends lost 3 bases and 4 bases, in that order; junction bases with no gene match: 11. CDR1 is MDHEN, CDR2 SYDVKM, per germline. The CDR3 bases are TGTGCCAGCAGTTTCTCGACGGAGGGACTAGCGGGAGGGCCAGAGACCCAGTACTTC. This gives the protein CASSFSTEGLAGGPETQYF. Drawing the rest from reference TRBV28 and TRBJ2-5, the complete variable domain is DVKVTQSSRYLVKRTGEKVFLECVQDMDHENMFWYRQDPGLGLRLIYFSYDVKMKEKGDIPEGYSVSREKKERFSLILESASTNQTSMYLCASSFSTEGLAGGPETQYFGPGTRLLVL.

The count of this clone is one. V and J are TRBV9 and TRBJ1-2; TRBD1 matches at 9 bases. The length of the CDR3 is 14 residues. V shed 0 bases and J 7 bases; nucleotides not matched to a gene: 4. The germline CDR1 and CDR2 sequences are SGDLS and YYNGEE. CDR3 loop: CASSVGQGEGGYTF. Written as DNA, the CDR3 is TGTGCCAGCAGCGTAGGACAGGGGGAGGGTGGCTACACCTTC.

CDR3 residues: CASSVGQAGGPGELFF. The CDR3 DNA follows: TGTGCCAGTAGTGTTGGACAGGCCGGGGGACCCGGGGAGCTGTTTTTT. The gene calls are TRBV19 and TRBJ2-2; D possibly corresponds to TRBD1 (7 bases). The CDR3 contains 16 residues. V was cut by 5 bases and J by 6 bases, with 19 bases left in between. Germline values: CDR1 LNHDA, CDR2 SQIVND (reference sequence). The full variable domain, with the rest looked up from reference TRBV19 and TRBJ2-2, is DGGITQSPKYLFRKEGQNVTLSCEQNLNHDAMYWYRQDPGQGLRLIYYSQIVNDFQKGDIAEGYSVSREKKESFPLTVTSAQKNPTAFYLCASSVGQAGGPGELFFGEGSRLTVL.

The J gene is TRBJ1-2, the V gene TRBV7-8, with 7 bases lining up with TRBD1. This CDR3 contains 15 residues. Germline values: CDR1 SGHVS, CDR2 FQNEAQ. J lost 1 base, V lost 5 bases, and 7 bases had no gene match. CDR3 in DNA: TGTGCCAGCAGCGTAGAGGGACAGATTAACTATGGCTACACCTTC. Translation: CASSVEGQINYGYTF.

This rearrangement joins TRBV27 to TRBJ1-5; D gene uncertain. There are 14 residues in the CDR3. The V gene lost 3 bases and the J gene lost 7 bases, with 13 bases spanning the gap. Germline loops: CDR1 MNHEY, CDR2 SMNVEV (reference sequence). CDR3 region: CASSLASGNQPQHF. The CDR3 nucleotides are TGTGCCAGCAGTTTGGCGAGCGGGAACCAGCCCCAGCATTTT.

This chain uses TRBV27 with TRBJ2-5; 8 bases fit TRBD2. CDR3 length: 16 amino acids. J gave up 5 bases and V 5 bases, and 13 bases lay outside the gene matches. Germline V CDR1 and CDR2: MNHEY, SMNVEV (reference sequence). DNA of the CDR3: TGTGCCAGCAGTGATCTCTTGGGACTAGTTTCGGAGACCCAGTACTTC. Protein product: CASSDLLGLVSETQYF.

This clone occurred a few times. This rearrangement joins TRBV25-1 to TRBJ2-2, with 11 bases lining up with TRBD2. The length of the CDR3 is 15 residues. CDR1 is MGHDK, CDR2 SYGVNS, per germline. The junction had 7 bases not matched to a gene; V was cut back by 6 bases and J by 7 bases. DNA for the CDR3: TGTGCCAGCAGATCATCCGGACTAGCGGGCGGGGAGCTGTTTTTT. Translated: CASRSSGLAGGELFF.

V is TRBV28 and J is TRBJ1-2; D unclear. Trimming removed 6 bases from V and 11 bases from J, with 16 bases in between. The CDR3 spans 12 residues. Germline CDR1 reads MDHEN; CDR2 reads SYDVKM. The CDR3 protein is CASRHDHLGYTF. The CDR3 DNA follows: TGTGCCAGCAGGCACGACCACCTAGGTTACACCTTC.

The chain uses TRBV21-1 and TRBJ2-1; the DNA was not used to check the table's D call, TRBD1. TRBV21-1 is labeled a pseudogene. The CDR3 is 16 amino acids. The CDR3 loop is CASSLPGRGCYNEQFF. The CDR3 DNA sequence: TGTGCCAGCAGTCTCCCGGGCAGGGGATGTTACAATGAGCAGTTCTTC.

J is TRBJ2-7 and V is TRBV10-1; 8 bases map to TRBD1. The length of the CDR3 is 14 residues. CDR1 and CDR2 from the germline V gene are WNHNN and SYGVQD (reference sequence). V shed 4 bases and J 5 bases; nucleotides not matched to a gene: 7. This CDR3 is CASSAGTGANEQYF. The CDR3 nucleotides read TGCGCCAGCAGTGCAGGGACAGGCGCTAACGAGCAGTACTTC.

The gene calls are TRBV11-2 and TRBJ2-1; 8 bases match TRBD2. This CDR3 comprises 16 residues. Germline-derived CDR1 and CDR2 are SGHAT and FQNNGV. With 3 bases clipped from V and 0 bases from J, the junction kept 4 bases outside the gene matches. The CDR3 DNA follows: TGTGCCAGCAGCTTCCTAGCGGGCGGCTCCTACAATGAGCAGTTCTTC. Protein sequence: CASSFLAGGSYNEQFF.

The rearrangement joins TRBV25-1 to TRBJ2-5; D is unresolved. The germline CDR1 and CDR2 sequences are MGHDK and SYGVNS. CDR3 length: 16 residues. Trimming left V 6 bases short and J 2 bases short, with 19 bases between. The CDR3 DNA sequence: TGTGCCAGCAGGGGCCGTGGGCCGGAAGATCAAGAGACCCAGTACTTC. As protein: CASRGRGPEDQETQYF.

The chain has TRBV19 and TRBJ2-1; 7 bases line up with TRBD2. The CDR3 consists of 16 residues. Per the germline V gene, CDR1 is LNHDA and CDR2 is SQIVND (reference sequence). Losses at the gene ends were 1 base for V and 0 bases for J; bases not matched to a gene: 3. In nucleotides, the CDR3 is TGTGCCAGTAGTATAGGGGGACTACTCTCCTACAATGAGCAGTTCTTC. It specifies CASSIGGLLSYNEQFF.

The CDR3 DNA sequence: TGTGCCAGCAGAACAGCTCCCTATGGCTACACCTTC. Encoded protein: CASRTAPYGYTF. The chain links TRBV28 to TRBJ1-2; D ambiguous. The CDR3 has 12 amino acids. Germline V CDR1 and CDR2: MDHEN, SYDVKM. V shed 6 bases and J shed 4 bases, with 9 bases lying between them.

The rearrangement joins TRBV10-2 to TRBJ2-2; 7 bases fit TRBD1. With V trimmed by 8 bases and J by 5 bases, 11 bases remained unmatched. The CDR3 extends over 15 amino acids. Germline CDR1 WSHSY, CDR2 SAAADI. CDR3 sequence: CASSAGGVSTGELFF. CDR3 bases: TGCGCCAGCTCAGCAGGGGGAGTATCTACCGGGGAGCTGTTTTTT.

This chain links TRBV14 with TRBJ2-5; D gene uncertain. The CDR3 extends over 13 amino acids. The germline V gene has CDR1 SGHDN and CDR2 FVKESK. Trimming shortened V by 4 bases and J by 2 bases, and 8 bases separated the two germline ends. Written as DNA, the CDR3 is TGTGCCAGCAGCCCACAGTATCAAGAGACCCAGTACTTC. It codes for CASSPQYQETQYF.